These T cell receptor beta chains were read from a single sample in a study of response to subunit inactivated influenza vaccine. TCRdb re-derived calls from the RT-PCR reads in MiXCR, one entry per CDR3 protein. Here the sample spans fewer than 600,000 distinct CDR3 sequences, approximately 7.2% being singletons. The specimen was PBMCs from blood, collected roughly 24 months after vaccination. These receptors all stem from a man between 50 and 69 years old who received an inactivated influenza vaccine. CDR3s include the opening cysteine and the closing phenylalanine or tryptophan. Each record gives: CDR3 protein, CDR3 DNA, clone size, D gene, V gene, J gene. A D gene is named only where the DNA matches it firmly. Size values are once, few and many counts, or a class for expanded clones, and some rows have none.

CASSFDRRSEQYF	TGTGCCAGCAGTTTCGACAGGCGGAGCGAGCAGTACTTC	few	.	TRBV27	TRBJ2-7
CASSSWGSSGELFF	TGTGCCAGCAGCTCGTGGGGTAGCTCCGGGGAGCTGTTTTTT	few	.	TRBV5-5	TRBJ2-2
CASSLSTGPGTEAFF	TGCGCCAGCAGCCTAAGTACAGGGCCGGGCACTGAAGCTTTCTTT	few	.	TRBV4-3	TRBJ1-1
CASSYMAGGLETQYF	TGTGCCAGCAGTTACATGGCAGGGGGCTTGGAGACCCAGTACTTC	.	TRBD1	TRBV6-2/TRBV6-3	TRBJ2-5
CSARAPLGRETQYF	TGCAGTGCTAGAGCCCCCCTGGGAAGGGAGACCCAGTACTTC	.	.	TRBV20-1	TRBJ2-5
CASSLDRVGNIQYF	TGTGCCAGCAGCCTCGACAGGGTAGGAAACATTCAGTACTTC	.	TRBD1	TRBV3-1	TRBJ2-4
CASSPVGGEETQYF	TGTGCCAGCAGCCCAGTCGGAGGGGAAGAGACCCAGTACTTC	few	.	TRBV11-2	TRBJ2-5
CASRPFDGDTEAFF	TGTGCCAGCAGACCTTTCGACGGAGACACTGAAGCTTTCTTT	many	.	TRBV2	TRBJ1-1
CSAIRHGTSETQYF	TGCAGTGCTATAAGACACGGGACTTCAGAGACCCAGTACTTC	few	.	TRBV20-1	TRBJ2-5
CASSQGAFVTEAFF	TGTGCCAGCAGCCAAGGGGCGTTTGTCACTGAAGCTTTCTTT	few	.	TRBV3-1	TRBJ1-1
CASSLNGGGAGETQYF	TGCGCCAGCAGCTTGAATGGCGGGGGGGCTGGGGAGACCCAGTACTTC	few	TRBD2	TRBV5-1	TRBJ2-5
CASSIGRLGTQYF	TGTGCCAGTAGTATTGGTCGCTTGGGGACCCAGTACTTC	many	.	TRBV19	TRBJ2-5
CASSLESIGELFF	TGTGCCAGCAGCTTAGAGTCCATCGGGGAGCTGTTTTTT	few	.	TRBV7-9	TRBJ2-2
CASSLFGGVYYEQYF	TGTGCCAGCAGCTTATTTGGGGGCGTGTATTACGAGCAGTACTTC	few	.	TRBV7-2	TRBJ2-7
CSVDSGTDTQYF	TGCAGCGTTGATTCCGGCACAGATACGCAGTATTTT	.	.	TRBV29-1	TRBJ2-3
CASSTAGDVYEQYF	TGTGCCAGTAGTACGGCGGGAGATGTGTACGAGCAGTACTTC	.	TRBD2	TRBV19	TRBJ2-7
CASKGGWETQYF	TGTGCCAGCAAGGGAGGCTGGGAGACCCAGTACTTC	.	.	TRBV12-3/TRBV12-4	TRBJ2-5